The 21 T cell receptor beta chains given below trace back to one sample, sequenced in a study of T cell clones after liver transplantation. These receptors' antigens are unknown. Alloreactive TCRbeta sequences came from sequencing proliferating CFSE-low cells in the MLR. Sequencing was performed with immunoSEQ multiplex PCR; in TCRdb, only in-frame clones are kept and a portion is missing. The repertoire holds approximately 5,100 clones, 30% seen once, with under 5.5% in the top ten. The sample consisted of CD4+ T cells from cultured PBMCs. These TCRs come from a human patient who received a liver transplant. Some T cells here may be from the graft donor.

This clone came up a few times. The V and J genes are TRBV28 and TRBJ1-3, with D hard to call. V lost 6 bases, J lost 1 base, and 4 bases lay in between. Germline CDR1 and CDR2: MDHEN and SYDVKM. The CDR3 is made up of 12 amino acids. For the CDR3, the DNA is TGTGCCAGCAGGGGATCTGGAAACACCATATATTTT. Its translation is CASRGSGNTIYF. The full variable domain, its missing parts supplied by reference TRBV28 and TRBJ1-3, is DVKVTQSSRYLVKRTGEKVFLECVQDMDHENMFWYRQDPGLGLRLIYFSYDVKMKEKGDIPEGYSVSREKKERFSLILESASTNQTSMYLCASRGSGNTIYFGEGSWLTVV.

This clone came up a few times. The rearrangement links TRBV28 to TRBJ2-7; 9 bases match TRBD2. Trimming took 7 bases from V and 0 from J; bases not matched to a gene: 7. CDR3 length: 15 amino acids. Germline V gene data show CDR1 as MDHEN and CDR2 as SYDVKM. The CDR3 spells CASTRSGRPSYEQYF. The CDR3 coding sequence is TGTGCCAGCACCCGAAGCGGGAGGCCCTCCTACGAGCAGTACTTC.

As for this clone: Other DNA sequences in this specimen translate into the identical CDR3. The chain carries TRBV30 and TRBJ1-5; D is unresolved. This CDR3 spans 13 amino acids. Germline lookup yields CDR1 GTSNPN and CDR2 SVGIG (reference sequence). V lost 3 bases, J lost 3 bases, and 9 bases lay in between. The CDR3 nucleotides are TGTGCCTGGAGCGGCAAACCCAATCAGCCCCAGCATTTT. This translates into CAWSGKPNQPQHF.

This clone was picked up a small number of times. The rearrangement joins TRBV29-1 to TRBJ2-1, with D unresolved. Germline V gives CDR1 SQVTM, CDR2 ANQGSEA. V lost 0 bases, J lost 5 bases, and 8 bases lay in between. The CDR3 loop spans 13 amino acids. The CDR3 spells CSVEDQVHNEQFF. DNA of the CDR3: TGCAGCGTTGAAGATCAGGTCCACAATGAGCAGTTCTTC.

CDR3 DNA sequence: TGCAGCGTTTGTTCAGGGGTGGCCACTGAAGCTTTCTTT. Translated, it gives CSVCSGVATEAFF. The rearrangement uses TRBV29-1 and TRBJ1-1, with D perhaps matching TRBD1 (6 bases). This CDR3 is built from 13 residues. Per the germline V gene, CDR1 is SQVTM and CDR2 is ANQGSEA. Trimming took 5 bases from V and 4 from J, leaving 14 bases between them.

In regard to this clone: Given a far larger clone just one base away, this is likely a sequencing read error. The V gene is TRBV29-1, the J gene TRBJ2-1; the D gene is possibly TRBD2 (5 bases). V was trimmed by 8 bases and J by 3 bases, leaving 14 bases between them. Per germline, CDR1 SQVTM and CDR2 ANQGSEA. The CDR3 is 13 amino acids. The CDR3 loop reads CSSGGWDYNEQFF. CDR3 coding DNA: TGCAGCTCAGGAGGTTGGGACTACAATGAGCAGTTCTTC.

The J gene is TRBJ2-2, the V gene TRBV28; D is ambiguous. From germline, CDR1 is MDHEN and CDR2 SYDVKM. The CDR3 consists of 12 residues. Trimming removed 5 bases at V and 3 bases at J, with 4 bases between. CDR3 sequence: CASSLYTGELFF. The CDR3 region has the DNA TGTGCCAGCAGTCTTTACACCGGGGAGCTGTTTTTT.

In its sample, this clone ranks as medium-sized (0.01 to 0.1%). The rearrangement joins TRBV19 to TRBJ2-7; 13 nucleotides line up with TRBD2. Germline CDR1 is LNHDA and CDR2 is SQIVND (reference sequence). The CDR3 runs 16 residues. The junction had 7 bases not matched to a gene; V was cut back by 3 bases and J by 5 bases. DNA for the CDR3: TGTGCCAGTAGTATCGAGACTAGCGGGAGGTTCCACGAGCAGTACTTC. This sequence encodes CASSIETSGRFHEQYF.

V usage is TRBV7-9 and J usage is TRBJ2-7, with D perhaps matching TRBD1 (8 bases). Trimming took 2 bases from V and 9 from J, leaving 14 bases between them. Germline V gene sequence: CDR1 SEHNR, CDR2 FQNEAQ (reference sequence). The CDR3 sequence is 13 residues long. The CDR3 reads CASSLIGGTGQYF. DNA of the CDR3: TGTGCCAGCAGCTTAATCGGGGGGACAGGGCAGTACTTC.

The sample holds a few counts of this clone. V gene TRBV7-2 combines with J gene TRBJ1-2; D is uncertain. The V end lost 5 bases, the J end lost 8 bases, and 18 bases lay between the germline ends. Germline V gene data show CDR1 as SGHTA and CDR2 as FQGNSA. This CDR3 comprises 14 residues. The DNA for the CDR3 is TGTGCCAGCAGCACACCGGGGAACGTTTGGGGCTACACCTTC. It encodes CASSTPGNVWGYTF. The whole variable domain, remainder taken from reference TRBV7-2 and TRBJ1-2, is GAGVSQSPSNKVTEKGKDVELRCDPISGHTALYWYRQSLGQGLEFLIYFQGNSAPDKSGLPSDRFSAERTGGSVSTLTIQRTQQEDSAVYLCASSTPGNVWGYTFGSGTRLTVV.

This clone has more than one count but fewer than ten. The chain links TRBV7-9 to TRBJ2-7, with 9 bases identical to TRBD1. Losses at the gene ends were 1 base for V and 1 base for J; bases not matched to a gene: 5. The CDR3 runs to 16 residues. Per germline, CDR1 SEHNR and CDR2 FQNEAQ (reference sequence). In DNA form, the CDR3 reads TGTGCCAGCAGCTTAGTGATGACAGGGGGATCCTACGAGCAGTACTTC. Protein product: CASSLVMTGGSYEQYF.

The CDR3 DNA reads as TGTGCCAGCAGCCGACAGGGTCGTGGAAACACCATATATTTT. Amino acid sequence: CASSRQGRGNTIYF. This rearrangement joins TRBV6-6 to TRBJ1-3; 7 nucleotides line up with TRBD1. V gave up 6 bases and J gave up 3 bases; unmatched junction bases: 5. Per germline, CDR1 MNHNY and CDR2 SVGAGI (reference sequence). The CDR3 sequence is 14 residues long.

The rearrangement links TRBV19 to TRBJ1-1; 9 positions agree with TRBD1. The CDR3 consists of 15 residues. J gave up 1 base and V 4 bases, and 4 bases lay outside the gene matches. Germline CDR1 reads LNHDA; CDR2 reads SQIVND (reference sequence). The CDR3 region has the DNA TGTGCCAGTAGTACCCGGGGACAGGGGAACACTGAAGCTTTCTTT. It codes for CASSTRGQGNTEAFF.

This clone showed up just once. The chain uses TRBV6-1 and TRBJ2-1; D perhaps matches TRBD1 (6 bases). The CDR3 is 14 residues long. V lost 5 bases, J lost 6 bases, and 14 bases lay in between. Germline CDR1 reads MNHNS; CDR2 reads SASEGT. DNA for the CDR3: TGTGCCAGCAGTCTGGGGACAACTTTCAATGAGCAGTTCTTC. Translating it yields CASSLGTTFNEQFF.

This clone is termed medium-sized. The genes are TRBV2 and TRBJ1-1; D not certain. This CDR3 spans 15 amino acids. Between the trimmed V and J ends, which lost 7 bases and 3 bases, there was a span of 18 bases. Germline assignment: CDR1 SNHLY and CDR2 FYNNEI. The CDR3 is CASIFRAGIDTEAFF. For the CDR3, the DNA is TGTGCCAGCATCTTTCGCGCAGGTATTGACACTGAAGCTTTCTTT.

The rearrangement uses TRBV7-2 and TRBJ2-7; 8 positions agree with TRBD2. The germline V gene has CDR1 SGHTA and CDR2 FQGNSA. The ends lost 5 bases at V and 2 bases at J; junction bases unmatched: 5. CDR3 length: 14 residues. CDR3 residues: CASSAPGRAYEQYF. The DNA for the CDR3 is TGTGCCAGCAGCGCCCCCGGGAGGGCCTACGAGCAGTACTTC.

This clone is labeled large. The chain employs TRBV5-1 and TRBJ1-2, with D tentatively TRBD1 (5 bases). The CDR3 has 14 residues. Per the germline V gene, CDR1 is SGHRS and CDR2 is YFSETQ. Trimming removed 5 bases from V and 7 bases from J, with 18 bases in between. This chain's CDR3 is CASSFSGREGGYTF. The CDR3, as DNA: TGCGCCAGCAGTTTTTCAGGCAGGGAGGGTGGCTACACCTTC.

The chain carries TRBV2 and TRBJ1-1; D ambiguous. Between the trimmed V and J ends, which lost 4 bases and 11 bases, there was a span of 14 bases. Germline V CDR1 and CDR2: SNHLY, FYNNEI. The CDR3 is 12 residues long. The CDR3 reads CASSVEFVSAFF. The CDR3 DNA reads TGTGCCAGCAGTGTCGAGTTTGTTTCGGCTTTCTTT.

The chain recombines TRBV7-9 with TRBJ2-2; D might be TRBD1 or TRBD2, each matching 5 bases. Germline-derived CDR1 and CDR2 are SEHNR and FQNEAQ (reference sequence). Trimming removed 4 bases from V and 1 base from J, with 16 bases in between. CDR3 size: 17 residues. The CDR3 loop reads CASSSPGAGLNTGELFF. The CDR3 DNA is TGTGCCAGCAGCTCACCCGGGGCAGGATTGAACACCGGGGAGCTGTTTTTT.

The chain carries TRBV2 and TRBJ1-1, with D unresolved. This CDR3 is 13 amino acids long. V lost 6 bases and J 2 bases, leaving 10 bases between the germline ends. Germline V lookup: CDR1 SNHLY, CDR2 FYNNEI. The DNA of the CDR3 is TGTGCCAGCAGGGGCGACTTTAACACTGAAGCTTTCTTT. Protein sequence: CASRGDFNTEAFF.

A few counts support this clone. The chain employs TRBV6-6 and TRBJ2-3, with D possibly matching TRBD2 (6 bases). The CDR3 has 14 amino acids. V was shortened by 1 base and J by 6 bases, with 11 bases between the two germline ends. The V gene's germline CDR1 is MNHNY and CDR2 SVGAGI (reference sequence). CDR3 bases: TGTGCCAGCAGTTACTTTCGGGAGTCGGATACGCAGTATTTT. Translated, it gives CASSYFRESDTQYF.